Below, one TCR beta chain is given with its context. This sample stems from a study of blood T cell repertoires in COVID-19. Under the authors' procedure: The assay estimated nucleated cells by amplifying reference gene primers. Measured with immunoSEQ multiplex PCR; TCRdb has only the in-frame clones, and not every one. Clone size and V and J calls were adopted from that table, with D and trimming inferred from the DNA. Of around 70,000 clones detected, around 80% appear once; the ten largest clones hold about 9.8%. Trimming pared 6 bases from V and 3 bases from J, leaving 15 bases between. This CDR3 has 14 residues. Germline assignment: CDR1 WSHSY and CDR2 SAAADI.

The clonotype originates from a human donor in a cohort sampled during active COVID-19. V is TRBV10-2 and J is TRBJ2-7, with a weak D call TRBD1 (5 bases). Sequenced input: peripheral blood. Here the CDR3 DNA reads TGCGCCAGCAGACAAGACCCCAGGGACTACGAGCAGTACTTC. It codes for CASRQDPRDYEQYF.